This paragraph covers one T cell receptor (beta chain) sequence. The target antigen is unknown. The germline gives CDR1 WNHNN, CDR2 SYGVQD (reference sequence). V was shortened by 9 bases and J by 9 bases, with 6 bases between the two germline ends. CDR3 length: 9 residues. Measured with immunoSEQ multiplex PCR; TCRdb has only the in-frame clones, and not every one. This sample has roughly 30,000 clones, with nearly 90% found just once. This entry belongs to a study of STAT5B mutations in CD4+ large granular lymphocyte leukemia. Study observations and caveats: 8/27 top patient clones versus 2/35 control clones were TRBV06-family. Main leukemic clonotypes were patient-specific, but roughly 25% appeared at low frequency elsewhere.

Sequenced material: CD4+ T cells from blood buffy coats. The origin of this receptor is a human donor in good health. V is TRBV10-1 and J is TRBJ1-5, with unresolved D. The CDR3 spells CARTWPQHF. CDR3 sequence (DNA): TGCGCCAGGACTTGGCCCCAGCATTTT.